Sequencing of this T cell receptor beta chain was carried out in a study of CD8 T cells in Susac syndrome. Germline CDR1 reads MNHEY; CDR2 reads SVGAGI. With V trimmed by 5 bases and J by 3 bases, 7 bases remained unmatched. The CDR3 is made up of 15 amino acids. Random hexamers were used to reverse transcribe an amount of roughly 0.45 to 1 ug RNA. TCRdb processed the immunoSEQ multiplex PCR reads anew with MiXCR; each CDR3 protein has one entry. The data hold 200,000 to 250,000 distinct CDR3 sequences, with 94% observed a single time. Sequencing of TCR beta covered CD8+ and CD4+ T cells obtained from blood.

Sample: CD4+ T cells from PBMCs. The TCR sequence derives from a human donor with Susac syndrome. The V and J genes are TRBV6-5 and TRBJ1-1; 9 nucleotides align to TRBD1. The CDR3 reads CASSTQGAQDTEAFF. For the CDR3, the DNA is TGTGCCAGCAGTACACAGGGGGCGCAGGACACTGAAGCTTTCTTT.